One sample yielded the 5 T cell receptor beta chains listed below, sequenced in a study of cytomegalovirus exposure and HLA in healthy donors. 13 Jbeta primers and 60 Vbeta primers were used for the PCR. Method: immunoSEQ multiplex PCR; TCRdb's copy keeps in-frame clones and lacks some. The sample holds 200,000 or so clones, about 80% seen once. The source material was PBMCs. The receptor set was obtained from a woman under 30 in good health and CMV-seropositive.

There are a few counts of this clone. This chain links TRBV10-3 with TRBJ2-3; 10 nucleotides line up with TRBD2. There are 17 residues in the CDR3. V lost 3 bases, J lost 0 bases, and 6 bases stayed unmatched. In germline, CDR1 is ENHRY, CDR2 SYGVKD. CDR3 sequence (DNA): TGTGCCATCAGTGATTCTAGCGGGGGAACTAGCACAGATACGCAGTATTTT. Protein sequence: CAISDSSGGTSTDTQYF.

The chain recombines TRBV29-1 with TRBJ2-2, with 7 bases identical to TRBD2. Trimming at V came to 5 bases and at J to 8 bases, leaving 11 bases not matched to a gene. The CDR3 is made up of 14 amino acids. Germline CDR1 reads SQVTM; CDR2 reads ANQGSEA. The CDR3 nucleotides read TGCAGCGTTCGCCGGGGGGAGTCGGCGGGGGAGCTGTTTTTT. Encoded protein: CSVRRGESAGELFF.

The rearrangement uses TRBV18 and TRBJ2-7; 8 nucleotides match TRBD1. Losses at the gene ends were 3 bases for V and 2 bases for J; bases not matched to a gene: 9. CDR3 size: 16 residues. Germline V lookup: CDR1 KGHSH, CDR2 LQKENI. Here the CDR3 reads CASSPTGQGRTYEQYF. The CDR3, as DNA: TGTGCCAGCTCACCCACAGGACAGGGTAGAACCTACGAGCAGTACTTC.

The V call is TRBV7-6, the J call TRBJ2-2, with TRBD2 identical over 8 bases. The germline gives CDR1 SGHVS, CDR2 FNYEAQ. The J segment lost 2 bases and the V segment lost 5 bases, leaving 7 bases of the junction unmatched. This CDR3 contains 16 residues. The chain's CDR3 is CASSREGGRNTGELFF. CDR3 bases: TGTGCCAGCAGCCGGGAGGGTGGCCGCAACACCGGGGAGCTGTTTTTT.

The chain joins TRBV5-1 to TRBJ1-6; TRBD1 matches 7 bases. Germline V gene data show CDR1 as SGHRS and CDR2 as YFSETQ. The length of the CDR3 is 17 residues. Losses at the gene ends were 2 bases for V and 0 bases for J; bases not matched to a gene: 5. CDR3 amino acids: CASSFQTGSSYNSPLHF. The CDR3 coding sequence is TGCGCCAGCAGCTTTCAGACAGGGAGCTCCTATAATTCACCCCTCCACTTT.